Listed below are T cell receptor beta chains from one sample, sequenced in a study of T cells after yellow fever vaccination. TCRdb analysed the 5' RACE reads with MiXCR anew, one entry per CDR3 protein. Of fewer than 85,000 distinct CDR3 sequences detected, about 7.7% appear once; the ten largest clones hold roughly two fifths. The sample here was CD8+ T cells sorted from PBMCs, taken on the day of the yellow fever booster vaccination. Source of these receptors: a man aged 25 to 45 who received the YFV17D yellow fever vaccine. Each CDR3 is given with its conserved first and last residue.

j_call v_call cdr3_aa
TRBJ2-5 TRBV20-1 CSARPTYAEETQYF
TRBJ2-7 TRBV12-3/TRBV12-4 CASSSDFYEQYF
TRBJ2-5 TRBV3-1 CATLRSPGPTQYF
TRBJ1-5 TRBV15 CATSRSGGGYNQPQHF
TRBJ2-5 TRBV6-5 CASSWRTSGKETQYF
TRBJ1-1 TRBV7-9 CASSPGQGMAEAFF
TRBJ2-1 TRBV29-1 CSASEGSYNEQFF
TRBJ2-1 TRBV7-9 CASSALRGDPYNEQFF
TRBJ2-3 TRBV6-2/TRBV6-3 CASSPLKVDTQYF
TRBJ2-7 TRBV28 CASSLVKSTYEQYF